This TCR beta chain originates from a study of CD8 T cells in Susac syndrome. From blood CD8+ and CD4+ T cells, TCR beta sequences were generated. An input of about 0.5 to 1 ug of RNA was subjected to reverse transcription using random hexamers. TCRdb called the immunoSEQ multiplex PCR reads again in MiXCR, with one record for every CDR3 protein. The table records around 180,000 distinct CDR3 sequences, roughly 92% of them present only once. The CDR3 sequence is 14 residues long. CDR1 DFQATT and CDR2 SNEGSKA come from the germline V gene (reference sequence). Germline trimming cut 5 bases from V and 5 bases from J; bases unmatched to any gene: 4.

The sample comprised CD4+ T cells from PBMCs. This sequence originates from a human donor with Susac syndrome. The J gene is TRBJ2-1, the V gene TRBV20-1, with 12 nucleotides matching TRBD2. The CDR3 reads CSAPLAGGDNEQFF. CDR3 nucleotides: TGCAGTGCTCCTCTAGCGGGGGGGGACAATGAGCAGTTCTTC.